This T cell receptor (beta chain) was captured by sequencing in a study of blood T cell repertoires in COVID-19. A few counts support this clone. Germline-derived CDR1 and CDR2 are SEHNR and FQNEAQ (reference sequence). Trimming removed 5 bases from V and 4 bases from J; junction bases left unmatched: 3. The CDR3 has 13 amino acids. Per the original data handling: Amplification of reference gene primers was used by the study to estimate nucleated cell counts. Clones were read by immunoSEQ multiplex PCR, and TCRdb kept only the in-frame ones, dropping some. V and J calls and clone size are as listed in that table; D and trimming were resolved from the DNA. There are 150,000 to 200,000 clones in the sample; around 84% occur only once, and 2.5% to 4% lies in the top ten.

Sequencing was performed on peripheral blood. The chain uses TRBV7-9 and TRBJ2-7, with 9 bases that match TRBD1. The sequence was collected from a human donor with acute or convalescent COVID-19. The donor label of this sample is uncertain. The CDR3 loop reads CASSHGTGYEQYF. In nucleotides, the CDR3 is TGTGCCAGCAGCCACGGGACAGGGTACGAGCAGTACTTC.